The 18 T cell receptor beta chains below come from one sample, sequenced in a study of CD8 T cells in Susac syndrome. An input of about 0.5 to 1 ug of RNA was subjected to reverse transcription using random hexamers. TCRdb re-derived calls from the immunoSEQ multiplex PCR reads in MiXCR, one entry per CDR3 protein. The sample holds 250,000 to 350,000 distinct CDR3 sequences, under 95% seen once. Material: CD4+ T cells from PBMCs. Every receptor here comes from a human donor with multiple sclerosis.

This clonotype was detected only once. The V and J genes are TRBV7-2 and TRBJ1-5; D unclear. With 5 bases removed from V and 2 bases from J, the gap between germline ends came to 10 bases. Germline lookup yields CDR1 SGHTA and CDR2 FQGNSA. The CDR3 extends over 14 amino acids. The chain's CDR3 is CASSRLSGNQPQHF. DNA for the CDR3: TGTGCCAGCAGCCGTCTCTCTGGCAATCAGCCCCAGCATTTT.

This clonotype was found once. The chain employs TRBV9 and TRBJ2-5; 9 nucleotides align to TRBD2. Unmatched junction bases numbered 4, after V lost 0 bases and J lost 4 bases. The CDR3 runs to 15 residues. Germline loops: CDR1 SGDLS, CDR2 YYNGEE. CDR3 in amino acids: CASSVGGGRAETQYF. The CDR3 nucleotides read TGTGCCAGCAGCGTAGGCGGCGGGAGGGCAGAGACCCAGTACTTC.

In its sample, this clonotype was seen a few times. J is TRBJ2-7 and V is TRBV20-1; D gene ambiguous. V was cut by 5 bases and J by 0 bases, with 11 bases left in between. The V gene's germline CDR1 is DFQATT and CDR2 SNEGSKA (reference sequence). This CDR3 spans 13 amino acids. In DNA form, the CDR3 reads TGCAGTGCTCCCCCGGAGTACTCCTACGAGCAGTACTTC. Translated: CSAPPEYSYEQYF.

The CDR3 region is CASSQDPPTSGRHIQYF. The CDR3 DNA follows: TGTGCCAGCAGCCAAGATCCACCCACTAGCGGGAGGCACATTCAGTACTTC. The V call is TRBV4-2, the J call TRBJ2-4, with TRBD2 matching over 12 bases. The CDR3 has 17 residues. The junction had 8 bases not matched to a gene; V was cut back by 0 bases and J by 8 bases. Per germline, CDR1 LGHNA and CDR2 YNFKEQ.

This chain connects TRBV20-1 to TRBJ1-6; 7 nucleotides line up with TRBD1. The CDR3 covers 15 residues. From germline, CDR1 is DFQATT and CDR2 SNEGSKA (reference sequence). The V segment lost 0 bases and the J segment 7 bases; nucleotides outside the gene matches: 6. Here the CDR3 DNA reads TGCAGTGCTAGAGAAAAGACAGGGAGAAATTCACCCCTCCACTTT. This gives the protein CSAREKTGRNSPLHF.

The chain joins TRBV19 to TRBJ1-6; D is uncertain. The CDR3 runs 16 residues. V was cut by 2 bases and J by 1 base, with 9 bases left in between. CDR1 and CDR2 from the germline V gene are LNHDA and SQIVND (reference sequence). The CDR3 spells CASSISHESYNSPLHF. The CDR3 DNA reads TGTGCCAGTAGTATATCTCATGAGTCCTATAATTCACCCCTCCACTTT.

This clonotype was counted a few times. V gene TRBV29-1 combines with J gene TRBJ2-3; D not resolved. This CDR3 contains 13 residues. CDR1 is SQVTM, CDR2 ANQGSEA, per germline. Between the trimmed V and J ends, which lost 4 bases and 1 base, there was a span of 9 bases. In DNA form, the CDR3 reads TGCAGCGTTGTGGCAGGAGGCACAGATACGCAGTATTTT. This translates into CSVVAGGTDTQYF.

V usage is TRBV19 and J usage is TRBJ2-7; D might be TRBD2 (6 bases). The germline V gene encodes CDR1 LNHDA and CDR2 SQIVND (reference sequence). V was shortened by 8 bases and J by 3 bases, with 14 bases between the two germline ends. This CDR3 contains 13 residues. This CDR3 reads CASYAGKDYEQYF. The CDR3 DNA follows: TGTGCCAGTTACGCGGGAAAGGACTACGAGCAGTACTTC.

The V call is TRBV4-1, the J call TRBJ2-1; the match to TRBD2 covers 9 bases. This CDR3 region has 17 residues. The germline gives CDR1 MGHRA, CDR2 YSYEKL. Trimming removed 1 base from V and 1 base from J; junction bases left unmatched: 5. Here the CDR3 reads CASSQALAGDSYNEQFF. The CDR3 DNA is TGCGCCAGCAGCCAAGCACTAGCGGGTGATTCCTACAATGAGCAGTTCTTC.

The chain joins TRBV20-1 to TRBJ2-3, with D unclear. Trimming removed 3 bases from V and 5 bases from J, with 9 bases in between. The CDR3 extends over 12 amino acids. Germline CDR1 DFQATT, CDR2 SNEGSKA (reference sequence). This CDR3 is CSASPKLDTQYF. The CDR3 coding sequence is TGCAGTGCTAGTCCTAAACTAGATACGCAGTATTTT.

This chain joins TRBV10-3 and TRBJ2-1; D may be TRBD1 (6 bases). CDR1 and CDR2 (germline): ENHRY, SYGVKD. Trimming pared 6 bases from V and 8 bases from J, leaving 14 bases between. This CDR3 has 13 amino acids. Here the CDR3 reads CAISNTGSDEQFF. CDR3 nucleotide sequence: TGTGCCATCAGCAACACAGGGTCGGATGAGCAGTTCTTC.

The CDR3 DNA reads TGTGCCAGCAACCGGCGGGGAGACACTGAAGCTTTCTTT. It specifies CASNRRGDTEAFF. The chain joins TRBV6-5 to TRBJ1-1, with D unresolved. This CDR3 spans 13 amino acids. Trimming left V 7 bases short and J 3 bases short, with 12 bases between. Germline CDR1 reads MNHEY; CDR2 reads SVGAGI.

The gene calls are TRBV7-2 and TRBJ2-1; D might be TRBD2 (5 bases). CDR1 is SGHTA, CDR2 FQGNSA, per germline. V lost 1 base and J 7 bases, leaving 14 bases between the germline ends. The CDR3 is 15 residues long. CDR3 sequence (DNA): TGTGCCAGCAGCTTAGTTGGCGGGTCCGTGAATGAGCAGTTCTTC. This translates into CASSLVGGSVNEQFF.

V and J are TRBV3-1 and TRBJ1-5; 8 bases match TRBD1. Germline-derived CDR1 and CDR2 are LGHDT and YNNKEL (reference sequence). Trimming took 3 bases from V and 3 from J; bases not matched to a gene: 10. The CDR3 is 17 residues long. CDR3 sequence: CASSQWTGFFDNQPQHF. The CDR3 nucleotides read TGTGCCAGCAGCCAGTGGACAGGGTTTTTTGACAATCAGCCCCAGCATTTT.

A single count supports this clonotype. The chain combines TRBV7-3 with TRBJ1-1; 8 bases map to TRBD1. This CDR3 spans 13 amino acids. In germline, CDR1 is SGHTA, CDR2 FQGTGA. Trimming removed 7 bases from V and 7 bases from J; junction bases left unmatched: 8. CDR3 amino acids: CASTPGQAGEAFF. The DNA of the CDR3 is TGTGCCAGCACCCCGGGACAGGCCGGTGAAGCTTTCTTT.

This clonotype was picked up a small number of times. The J gene is TRBJ2-7, the V gene TRBV9, with 8 positions matching TRBD2. With 4 bases clipped from V and 6 bases from J, the junction kept 15 bases outside the gene matches. Germline V CDR1 and CDR2: SGDLS, YYNGEE. CDR3 length equals 16 residues. The CDR3 sequence is CASSPTLAGSAGEQYF. The CDR3 DNA reads as TGTGCCAGCAGCCCAACCTTAGCGGGGTCTGCCGGCGAGCAGTACTTC.

The V and J genes are TRBV29-1 and TRBJ2-1; 13 positions match TRBD2. CDR1 is SQVTM and CDR2 is ANQGSEA in the germline V gene. The CDR3 contains 13 residues. CDR3 coding DNA: TGCACCACTAGGACTAGCGGGAGCGATGAGCAGTTCTTC. Amino acid sequence: CTTRTSGSDEQFF.

The chain carries TRBV2 and TRBJ1-5; D may be TRBD1 (6 bases). CDR1 SNHLY and CDR2 FYNNEI come from the germline V gene. V lost 5 bases to trimming and J lost 4 bases, with 12 bases between them. This CDR3 spans 14 amino acids. In nucleotides, the CDR3 is TGTGCCAGCAGTAGGGGGACGCGAAATCAGCCCCAGCATTTT. It translates to CASSRGTRNQPQHF. Drawing the rest from reference TRBV2 and TRBJ1-5, the complete variable domain is EPEVTQTPSHQVTQMGQEVILRCVPISNHLYFYWYRQILGQKVEFLVSFYNNEISEKSEIFDDQFSVERPDGSNFTLKIRSTKLEDSAMYFCASSRGTRNQPQHFGDGTRLSIL.